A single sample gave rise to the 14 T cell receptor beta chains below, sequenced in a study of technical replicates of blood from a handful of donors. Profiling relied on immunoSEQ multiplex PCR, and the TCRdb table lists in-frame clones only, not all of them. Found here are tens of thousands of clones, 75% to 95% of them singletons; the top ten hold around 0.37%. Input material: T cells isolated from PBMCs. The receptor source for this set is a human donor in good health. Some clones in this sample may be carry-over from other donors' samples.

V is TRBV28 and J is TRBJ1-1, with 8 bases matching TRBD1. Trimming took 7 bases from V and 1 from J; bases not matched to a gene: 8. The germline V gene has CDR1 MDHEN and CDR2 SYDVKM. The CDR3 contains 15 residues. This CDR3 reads CASNTPGTGNTEAFF. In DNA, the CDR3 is TGTGCCAGCAATACTCCCGGGACAGGGAACACTGAAGCTTTCTTT.

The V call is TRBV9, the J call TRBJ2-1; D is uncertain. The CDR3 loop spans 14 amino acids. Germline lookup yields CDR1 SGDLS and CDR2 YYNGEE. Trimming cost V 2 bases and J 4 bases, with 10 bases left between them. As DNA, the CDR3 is TGTGCCAGCAGCGTTAGCAACTATTACAATGAGCAGTTCTTC. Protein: CASSVSNYYNEQFF.

The CDR3 reads CASSVVSGRYNEQFF. The CDR3 region has the DNA TGTGCCAGCAGCGTAGTTAGCGGGAGATACAATGAGCAGTTCTTC. The chain is built from TRBV9 and TRBJ2-1; TRBD2 aligns across 9 bases. This CDR3 is 15 amino acids long. Germline-derived CDR1 and CDR2 are SGDLS and YYNGEE. The V segment lost 0 bases and the J segment 4 bases; nucleotides outside the gene matches: 2.

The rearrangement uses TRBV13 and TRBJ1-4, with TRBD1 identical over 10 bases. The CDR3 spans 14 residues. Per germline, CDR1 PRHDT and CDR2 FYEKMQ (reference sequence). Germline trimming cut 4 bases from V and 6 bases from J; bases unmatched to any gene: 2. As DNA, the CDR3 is TGTGCCAGCAGCTCCGGGACAGGGGATGAAAAACTGTTTTTT. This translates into CASSSGTGDEKLFF.

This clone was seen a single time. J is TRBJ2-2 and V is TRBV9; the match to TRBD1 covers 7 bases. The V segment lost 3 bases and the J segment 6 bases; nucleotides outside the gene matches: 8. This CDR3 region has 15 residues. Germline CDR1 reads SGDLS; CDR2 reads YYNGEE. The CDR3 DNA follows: TGTGCCAGCAGCGAGAGACAGGGTTATCCCGGGGAGCTGTTTTTT. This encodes CASSERQGYPGELFF.

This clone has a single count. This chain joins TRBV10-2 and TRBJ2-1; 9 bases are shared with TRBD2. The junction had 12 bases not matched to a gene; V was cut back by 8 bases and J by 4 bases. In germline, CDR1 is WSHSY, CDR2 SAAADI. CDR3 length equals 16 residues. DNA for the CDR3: TGCGCCAGCTCCCGATTGTCACTAGCGGGTTACAATGAGCAGTTCTTC. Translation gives CASSRLSLAGYNEQFF.

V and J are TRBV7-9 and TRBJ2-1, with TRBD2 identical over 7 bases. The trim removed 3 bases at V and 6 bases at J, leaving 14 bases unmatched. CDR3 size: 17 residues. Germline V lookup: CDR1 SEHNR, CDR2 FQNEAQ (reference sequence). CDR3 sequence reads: CASSFLTWAGVGNEQFF. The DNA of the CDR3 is TGTGCCAGCAGCTTCCTTACTTGGGCGGGAGTGGGCAATGAGCAGTTCTTC.

This chain's CDR3 is CASSLSGVYEQYF. In DNA form, the CDR3 reads TGTGCCAGCAGTTTATCGGGAGTCTACGAGCAGTACTTC. The gene calls are TRBV27 and TRBJ2-7; perhaps TRBD2 as D (5 bases). Trimming left V 0 bases short and J 3 bases short, with 6 bases between. CDR3 length equals 13 residues. Germline CDR1 is MNHEY and CDR2 is SMNVEV (reference sequence).

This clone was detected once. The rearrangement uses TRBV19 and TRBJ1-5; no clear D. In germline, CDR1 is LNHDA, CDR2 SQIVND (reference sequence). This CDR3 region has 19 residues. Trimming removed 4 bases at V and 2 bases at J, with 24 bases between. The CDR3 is CASSTALGSRIFGNQPQHF. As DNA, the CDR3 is TGTGCCAGTAGTACGGCCCTTGGGTCGCGGATTTTCGGCAATCAGCCCCAGCATTTT.

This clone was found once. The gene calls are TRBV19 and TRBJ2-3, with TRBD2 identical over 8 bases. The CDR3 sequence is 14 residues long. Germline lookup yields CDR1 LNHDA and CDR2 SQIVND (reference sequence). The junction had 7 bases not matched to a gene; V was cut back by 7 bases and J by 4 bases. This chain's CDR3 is CASNGRGRADTQYF. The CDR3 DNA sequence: TGTGCCAGTAACGGGAGGGGTCGCGCAGATACGCAGTATTTT.

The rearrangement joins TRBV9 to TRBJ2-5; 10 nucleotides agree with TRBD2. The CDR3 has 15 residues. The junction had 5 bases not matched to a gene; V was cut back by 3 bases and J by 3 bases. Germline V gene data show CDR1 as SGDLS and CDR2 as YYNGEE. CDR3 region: CASSAITSGKETQYF. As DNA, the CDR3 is TGTGCCAGCAGCGCAATTACTAGCGGGAAAGAGACCCAGTACTTC.

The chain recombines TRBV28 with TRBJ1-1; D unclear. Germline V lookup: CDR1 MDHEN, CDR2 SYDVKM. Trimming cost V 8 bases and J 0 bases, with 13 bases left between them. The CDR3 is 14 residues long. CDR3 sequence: CASWRGDVNTEAFF. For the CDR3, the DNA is TGTGCCAGCTGGAGAGGCGATGTGAACACTGAAGCTTTCTTT.

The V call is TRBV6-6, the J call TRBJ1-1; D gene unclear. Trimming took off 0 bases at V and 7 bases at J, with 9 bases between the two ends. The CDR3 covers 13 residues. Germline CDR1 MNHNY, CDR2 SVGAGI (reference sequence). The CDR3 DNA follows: TGTGCCAGCAGTTACTCTGTTGAGGATGAAGCTTTCTTT. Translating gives CASSYSVEDEAFF.

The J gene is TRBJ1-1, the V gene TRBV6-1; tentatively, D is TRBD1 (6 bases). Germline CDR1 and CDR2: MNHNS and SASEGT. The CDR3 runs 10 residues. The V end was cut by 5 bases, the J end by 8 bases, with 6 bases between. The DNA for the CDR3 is TGTGCCAGCAGTCAGGGGGAAGCTTTCTTT. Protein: CASSQGEAFF.